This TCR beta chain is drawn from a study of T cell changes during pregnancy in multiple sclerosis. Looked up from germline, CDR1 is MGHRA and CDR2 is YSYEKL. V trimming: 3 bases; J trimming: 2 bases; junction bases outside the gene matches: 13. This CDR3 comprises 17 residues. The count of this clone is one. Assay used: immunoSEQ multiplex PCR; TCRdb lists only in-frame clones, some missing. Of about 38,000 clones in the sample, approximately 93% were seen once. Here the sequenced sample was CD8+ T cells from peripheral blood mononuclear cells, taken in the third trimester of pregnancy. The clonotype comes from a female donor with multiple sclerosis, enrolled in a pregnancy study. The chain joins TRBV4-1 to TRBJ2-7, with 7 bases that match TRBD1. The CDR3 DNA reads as TGCGCCAGCAGCCAGGAACCGCCGGGACAGATTGCCTACGAGCAGTACTTC. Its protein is CASSQEPPGQIAYEQYF.